The clone carrying this TCR beta chain was counted many times. TCRdb used MiXCR to reprocess the RT-PCR reads, holding one entry per CDR3 protein. The data contain about 680,000 distinct CDR3 sequences, more than 13% of them seen just once; the ten biggest clones take up roughly 3.9%. The TCR sequence derives from a female donor in good health, serving as a healthy control. The sequenced material came from memory CD4+ T cells from blood.

This CDR3 is CASSARERSETQYF. For the CDR3, the DNA is TGCGCCAGCAGCGCGCGGGAGAGGTCAGAGACCCAGTACTTC. The V and J genes are TRBV5-1 and TRBJ2-5; TRBD2 aligns across 7 bases. The length of the CDR3 is 14 residues. With V trimmed by 4 bases and J by 4 bases, 7 bases remained unmatched. Germline assignment: CDR1 SGHRS and CDR2 YFSETQ.